Listed here is a single T cell receptor (beta chain). This clone was seen a few times. The antigen it binds to is not known. No base quality values were provided; no much bigger clone lies one nucleotide off. Taken from the germline V gene (reference sequence), the CDR1 and CDR2 loops are LNHDA and SQIVND. The CDR3 runs 15 residues from the cysteine to the phenylalanine. Kept here is only the CDR3 DNA, which spans 45 bases and is read in frame from base 1. V lost 6 bases and J lost 4 bases, and the count of bases not matched to a germline gene is 7. The data derive from a study of cytomegalovirus exposure and HLA in healthy donors (TCRdb year 2017). Study-wide context: According to an earlier analysis of 587 of the donors, about 180 million T cells yielded approximately 120 million unique TCR beta sequences and around 280 Gb of sequence data. Approximately 300 gigabases of sequencing data and tens of millions of unique TCR sequences were included in an early release covering about 620 HLA-typed donors. Of the approximately 400 genotyped donors, 75% to 85% were placed in the genetic ancestry cluster associated with self-reported Caucasian donors. To predict cytomegalovirus infection status, the study combined high-throughput TCR immunosequencing, statistical association of individual TCRs with disease status, and machine learning. Alongside the repertoire data, information on donor age, sex, ethnicity and CMV serostatus was compiled. In an earlier analysis of around 540 of the donors, high-throughput TCR beta sequencing was used to judge whether each TCR beta V gene segment behaved as functional or pseudogenic. The aim of the study was to test whether cataloging public T cell receptors could identify signatures of past pathogen exposure. All discovery cohort repertoires had been generated on a single sequencing platform. Typing coverage differed by locus: A, B, C, DRB1 and DQB1 were typed in roughly 620-640 donors, DQA1 in 500 to 550, DPA1 in around 610, and DPB1 in roughly 470. Across some 400 genotyped donors of the cohort, an average of roughly 250,000 unique TCR beta nucleotide sequences per donor were sequenced, and roughly 20% of those sequences were non-productive. Because of strong linkage in the cohort, roughly five DR-DQ haplotypes were treated as single units for association and clustering. In the later analysis, no new phenotypic data were used to find candidate immune exposures; instead, reliance was placed on TCR beta sequences and their occurrence across donors. A later genetic analysis took genome-wide SNP genotypes for 398 of the 666 donors and used that subset as a discovery cohort. To study patterns of TCR occurrence, a later analysis re-analyzed previously published TCR beta repertoires from 500 to 850 donors and added high-resolution HLA genotyping. HLA typing covered class I and class II loci at four-digit resolution. In addition to the first cohort of roughly 700 subjects, a separate validation cohort of some 120 different subjects was used. The T cell repertoires of several hundred subjects were profiled by immunosequencing and related to cytomegalovirus serostatus.

The library relied on the immunoSEQ multiplex PCR assay. A mixture of 60 forward primers for TCR Vbeta segments and 13 reverse primers for TCR Jbeta segments was used in the multiplex PCR. A multiplex PCR assay on genomic DNA amplified the CDR3 region of rearranged TCR beta genes. The amplified TCR beta libraries were sequenced on the Illumina HiSeq System as 87-base-pair reads. The original methods were these. A later analysis counted tens of millions of unique TCR beta chains across the 650 to 700 repertoires, and approximately 11 million of these chains were shared by at least two donors. To remove PCR and sequencing errors, raw reads were error-corrected and collapsed into unique sequences using a nearest-neighbor algorithm that merged closely related sequences. CDR3 sequences were aligned to IMGT reference sequences to assign V, D and J gene segments. For a sequence to be retained, a match of at least six nucleotides was required to both a V gene segment and a J gene segment. A rearrangement was called productive if the CDR3 had no stop codons and remained in frame with V and J, and every other rearrangement was called non-productive. CDR3 was defined according to IMGT convention as the region running from the second conserved V-encoded cysteine to the conserved J-encoded phenylalanine. The earlier analysis of approximately 590 of the donors excluded any sequence lacking an unambiguous match to a single V gene segment. An earlier analysis of about 590 of the donors classified V segments as functional when productive rearrangements were above 56.7% and as segregating when the standard deviation between donors was above 5%. To diagnose cytomegalovirus status from the catalog of TCR beta chain sequences, a statistical classification framework was built. V and J gene assignment, in a later analysis, came from comparing TCR nucleotide sequences with IMGT/GENE-DB human TR gene sequences. Using the TCRdist pipeline, a later analysis assigned CDR3 sequences along with most-parsimonious VDJ recombination scenarios. In a later analysis, each TCR beta chain was defined by its CDR3 amino acid sequence together with its V-gene family, and reads without a unique V-gene family were excluded. In a later analysis, 500 to 700 highly shared, low-generation-probability nucleotide sequences were removed to address suspected cross-contamination and a sequencing artifact. In a later analysis, a clonal expansion index was calculated for each public chain from normalized within-repertoire ranks of inferred template counts. In a later analysis, generation probabilities were computed with a VDJ recombination model fitted to out-of-frame rearrangements, and the resulting probabilities were checked against IGoR. A later analysis scored TCR-TCR, TCR-HLA and TCR-CMV co-occurrence with hypergeometric tests, applying a repertoire-size bias correction to TCR pairs. In a later analysis, false discovery rates were estimated by permuting HLA or CMV assignments 20 times. In a later analysis, co-occurring TCRs were grouped using DBSCAN, and TCRdist sequence similarity was added for clustering within HLA-allele-positive subsets. Co-occurrence clustering excluded repertoires with fewer than 30,000 or more than 120,000 public chains, plus five with anomalous nucleotide sharing. TCRdb holds this immuneACCESS table with in-frame rearrangements only. Some clones are missing; in checked studies, unresolved V genes explain under half, and the rest has no known cause. D and trimming were read from the DNA, whereas the V and J calls and clone size are those reported in that table. This sample comprises approximately 130,000 clones, roughly 80% of them detected only once. The ten largest clones add up to 1.2% of the sample.

Points the paper makes about the study in general: An earlier analysis of 450 to 750 of the donors showed that most TCR beta V segments appeared in productive rearrangements either about 87% or about 30% of the time, which broadly matched IMGT annotations. In a later analysis, HLA-associated TCR beta chains were found to be more clonally expanded and to have lower generation probabilities than equally common non-associated chains. Compared with the roughly 670-donor mean, donors in an Asian-associated ancestry cluster had fewer N-insertions in productive TCRs, according to a later genetic analysis. Seventeen rarely observed V segments, including chromosome 9 orphons, were excluded from the earlier analysis of approximately 600 of the donors because counts were too low. V-gene and J-gene trimming of TCR beta chains was associated with a missense DCLRE1C variant in a later genetic analysis, and the association was replicated in an independent cohort. The 87-base-pair reads could not distinguish some IMGT-functional V segments, including TRBV6-2 and TRBV6-3, so those segments were excluded. Across donors, most TCR sequences were observed very rarely, whereas some public TCRs were present in many individuals. HLA typing was unavailable for some donors at each locus, so association tests used only the typed subset. A cluster of highly shared sequence variants was judged likely to be a technical artifact of the sequencing pipeline. The classifier was reported to diagnose cytomegalovirus status with high specificity and sensitivity in both the original cohort and the validation cohort. In a later analysis, several top co-occurrence clusters were reported to appear linked to parvovirus B19, influenza, CMV and Epstein-Barr virus. The cohort was sequenced for TCR beta chains only, and without alpha or paired-chain data the features that could be detected were limited. According to the authors, the approach could potentially be generalized to other disease states and immunological phenotypes. The only immune exposure information available for the cohort was CMV serostatus. Strong co-occurrence of HLA alleles, especially DR and DQ, made assigning TCR associations to individual alleles difficult. Presence/absence analyses assumed roughly uniform sequencing depth across donors, an assumption that may not hold. A further reported finding was that TCR beta sequences accurately predicted the HLA-A and HLA-B alleles for most subjects in the first cohort. The study listed 150 to 200 TCR beta chains as associated with cytomegalovirus. A later analysis found that TCR association rates varied across HLA loci, with DRB1 alleles showing the most associated TCRs and HLA-C alleles the fewest. Linkage disequilibrium might explain the correlated functional status among segregating V segments, but an unknown experimental factor could not be excluded. In vitro tests confirmed that three of the cytomegalovirus-associated TCR beta chains recognize cytomegalovirus antigens. At a false discovery rate of 0.05, a later analysis linked about 17,000 TCR beta sequences to specific HLA alleles. A later analysis found that most CMV-associated TCR beta chains appeared HLA-restricted, with HLA associations seemingly driven largely by CMV exposure.

In total, roughly 710 healthy bone marrow donors made up the cohort. At the time of sampling, every cohort member was nominally healthy, though immune exposures that went unrecorded were likely present. The donor tested CMV seronegative, placing the donor among the approximately 360 seronegative members of the cohort. A peripheral blood sample was provided by each donor, and peripheral blood mononuclear cells were used for TCR beta sequencing. The Qiagen DNeasy Blood Extraction Kit was used to extract genomic DNA from the blood cell samples. The V and J genes are TRBV19 and TRBJ1-1; 11 central nucleotides agree with TRBD1. The receptor was derived from a boy aged 5-17 years in good health and CMV-seronegative. Material for sequencing was PBMCs. The DNA sequence is given as TGTGCCAGTAGCCGGACAGGGGGCGGTGGCACTGAAGCTTTCTTT. This encodes CASSRTGGGGTEAFF.